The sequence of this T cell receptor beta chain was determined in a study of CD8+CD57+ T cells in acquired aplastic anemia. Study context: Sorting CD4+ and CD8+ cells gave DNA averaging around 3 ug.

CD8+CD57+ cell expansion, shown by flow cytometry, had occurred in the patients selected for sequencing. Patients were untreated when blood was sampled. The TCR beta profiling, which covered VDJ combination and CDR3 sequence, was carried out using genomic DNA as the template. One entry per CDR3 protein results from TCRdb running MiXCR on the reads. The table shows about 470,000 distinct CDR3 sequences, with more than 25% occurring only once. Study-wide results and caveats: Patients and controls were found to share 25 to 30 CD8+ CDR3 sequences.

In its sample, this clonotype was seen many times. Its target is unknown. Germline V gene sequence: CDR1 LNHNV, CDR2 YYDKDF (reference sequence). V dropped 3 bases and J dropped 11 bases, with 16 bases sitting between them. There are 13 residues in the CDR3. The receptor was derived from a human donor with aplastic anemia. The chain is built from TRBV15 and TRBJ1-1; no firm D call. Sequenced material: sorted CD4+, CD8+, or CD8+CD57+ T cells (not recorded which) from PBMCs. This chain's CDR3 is CATSSLGGENAFF. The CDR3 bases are TGTGCCACCAGCAGTCTCGGAGGCGAGAATGCTTTCTTT.